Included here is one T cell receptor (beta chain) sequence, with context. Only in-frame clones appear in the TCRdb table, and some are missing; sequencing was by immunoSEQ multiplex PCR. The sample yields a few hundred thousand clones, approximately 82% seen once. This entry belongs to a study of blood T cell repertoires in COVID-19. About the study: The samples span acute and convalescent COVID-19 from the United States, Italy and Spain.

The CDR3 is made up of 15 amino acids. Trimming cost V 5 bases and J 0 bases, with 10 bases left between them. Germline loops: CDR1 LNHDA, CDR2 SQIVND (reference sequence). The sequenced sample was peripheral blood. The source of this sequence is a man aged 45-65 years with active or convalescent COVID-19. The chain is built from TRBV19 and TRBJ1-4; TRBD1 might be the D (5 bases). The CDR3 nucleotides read TGTGCCAGTAGTGCCAGACAGACAACTAATGAAAAACTGTTTTTT. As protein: CASSARQTTNEKLFF.